These T cell receptor beta chains were read from a single sample in a study of cytomegalovirus exposure and HLA in healthy donors. Here immunoSEQ multiplex PCR was the method, and the copy in TCRdb shows in-frame clones only, minus some. The data hold roughly 200,000 clones, with 70% to 90% observed a single time. Material for sequencing was PBMCs. Source of these receptors: a woman in her fifties or sixties in good health and CMV-seronegative. CDR3s include the opening cysteine and the closing phenylalanine or tryptophan. Fields, in order: J gene, clone size, D gene, V gene, CDR3 protein, CDR3 DNA. A D gene is named only where the DNA matches it firmly. A row's size may be missing; if present it is once, few, many or a size class.

j_call: TRBJ2-7; clone_size: -; d_call: -; v_call: TRBV19; cdr3_aa: CASSNLRSEQYF; cdr3_nt: TGTGCCAGTAGTAACCTTAGGAGCGAGCAGTACTTC
j_call: TRBJ2-5; clone_size: once; d_call: TRBD2; v_call: TRBV2; cdr3_aa: CVSSDRGVTQYF; cdr3_nt: TGTGTCAGCAGTGATCGGGGGGTGACCCAGTACTTC
j_call: TRBJ1-1; clone_size: -; d_call: -; v_call: TRBV29-1; cdr3_aa: CSVAQGRTEAFF; cdr3_nt: TGCAGCGTTGCCCAGGGAAGGACTGAAGCTTTCTTT
j_call: TRBJ2-1; clone_size: -; d_call: TRBD1; v_call: TRBV5-1; cdr3_aa: CASSAGTGNNEQFF; cdr3_nt: TGCGCCAGCAGTGCCGGGACAGGGAACAATGAGCAGTTCTTC
j_call: TRBJ2-7; clone_size: -; d_call: -; v_call: TRBV27; cdr3_aa: CASSLSGRDEQYF; cdr3_nt: TGTGCCAGCAGTTTATCGGGCAGGGACGAGCAGTACTTC
j_call: TRBJ2-1; clone_size: few; d_call: TRBD2; v_call: TRBV10-3; cdr3_aa: CAISVAGGDEQFF; cdr3_nt: TGTGCCATCAGTGTTGCGGGAGGGGATGAGCAGTTCTTC
j_call: TRBJ2-1; clone_size: few; d_call: -; v_call: TRBV19; cdr3_aa: CASRRDGSGGDEQFF; cdr3_nt: TGTGCCAGTAGGAGGGACGGCTCCGGAGGGGATGAGCAGTTCTTC
j_call: TRBJ1-1; clone_size: -; d_call: -; v_call: TRBV9; cdr3_aa: CASSDSGLLNTEAFF; cdr3_nt: TGTGCCAGCAGCGATTCAGGACTTTTGAACACTGAAGCTTTCTTT
j_call: TRBJ2-7; clone_size: -; d_call: -; v_call: TRBV6-5; cdr3_aa: CASSYSMRSYEQYF; cdr3_nt: TGTGCCAGCAGTTACTCGATGCGCTCCTACGAGCAGTACTTC
j_call: TRBJ2-1; clone_size: -; d_call: -; v_call: TRBV5-4; cdr3_aa: CASSFPGQSSYNEQFF; cdr3_nt: TGTGCCAGCAGCTTCCCTGGACAGAGCTCCTACAATGAGCAGTTCTTC
j_call: TRBJ2-6; clone_size: -; d_call: -; v_call: TRBV11-2; cdr3_aa: CASSLFRASSGANVLTF; cdr3_nt: TGTGCCAGCAGCTTATTTAGAGCGAGCTCTGGGGCCAACGTCCTGACTTTC
j_call: TRBJ2-1; clone_size: -; d_call: TRBD2; v_call: TRBV7-2; cdr3_aa: CASSSSPSGRGEDEQFF; cdr3_nt: TGTGCCAGCAGCTCCTCTCCTAGCGGGAGGGGTGAGGATGAGCAGTTCTTC
j_call: TRBJ2-3; clone_size: -; d_call: TRBD1; v_call: TRBV30; cdr3_aa: CASAIGGRADTQYF; cdr3_nt: TGTGCCTCCGCGATAGGGGGCCGCGCAGATACGCAGTATTTT
j_call: TRBJ2-1; clone_size: few; d_call: -; v_call: TRBV11-3; cdr3_aa: CASSPGGSYNEQFF; cdr3_nt: TGTGCCAGCAGCCCAGGCGGGTCCTACAATGAGCAGTTCTTC
j_call: TRBJ2-5; clone_size: -; d_call: TRBD1; v_call: TRBV15; cdr3_aa: CATSRGGTGGYQETQYF; cdr3_nt: TGTGCCACCAGCAGAGGTGGGACAGGGGGTTACCAAGAGACCCAGTACTTC
j_call: TRBJ2-1; clone_size: -; d_call: TRBD2; v_call: TRBV19; cdr3_aa: CASSDTSGRGDEQFF; cdr3_nt: TGTGCCAGTAGTGACACTAGCGGGCGAGGGGATGAGCAGTTCTTC
j_call: TRBJ1-5; clone_size: -; d_call: -; v_call: TRBV28; cdr3_aa: CASSLVTGSNQPQHF; cdr3_nt: TGTGCCAGCTCCCTCGTCACAGGGAGCAATCAGCCCCAGCATTTT
j_call: TRBJ2-2; clone_size: -; d_call: -; v_call: TRBV15; cdr3_aa: CATSPPPGRTGELFF; cdr3_nt: TGTGCCACCAGCCCACCCCCAGGGAGGACCGGGGAGCTGTTTTTT
j_call: TRBJ2-1; clone_size: -; d_call: TRBD2; v_call: TRBV19; cdr3_aa: CASSGRLAGYNEQFF; cdr3_nt: TGTGCCAGTAGTGGACGACTAGCGGGGTACAATGAGCAGTTCTTC
j_call: TRBJ2-3; clone_size: -; d_call: TRBD2; v_call: TRBV7-9; cdr3_aa: CASSPRRLAGTDTQYF; cdr3_nt: TGTGCCAGCAGCCCTAGAAGACTAGCGGGCACAGATACGCAGTATTTT
j_call: TRBJ2-7; clone_size: -; d_call: TRBD2; v_call: TRBV7-2; cdr3_aa: CASRQIPSGRGYEQYF; cdr3_nt: TGTGCCAGCAGACAGATACCTAGCGGGAGGGGATACGAGCAGTACTTC
j_call: TRBJ1-3; clone_size: -; d_call: -; v_call: TRBV5-5; cdr3_aa: CASSSRTTGNTIYF; cdr3_nt: TGTGCCAGCAGCTCTAGGACCACAGGGAACACCATATATTTT
j_call: TRBJ2-7; clone_size: -; d_call: TRBD2; v_call: TRBV9; cdr3_aa: CASSVELAGGEQYF; cdr3_nt: TGTGCCAGCAGCGTAGAGCTAGCGGGAGGCGAGCAGTACTTC
j_call: TRBJ2-1; clone_size: -; d_call: TRBD2; v_call: TRBV7-2; cdr3_aa: CASSVGTSGNNEQFF; cdr3_nt: TGTGCCAGCAGCGTTGGGACTAGCGGCAACAATGAGCAGTTCTTC
j_call: TRBJ1-5; clone_size: -; d_call: TRBD1; v_call: TRBV2; cdr3_aa: CASSATGTGYQPQHF; cdr3_nt: TGTGCCAGCAGTGCTACCGGGACAGGTTATCAGCCCCAGCATTTT
j_call: TRBJ2-7; clone_size: -; d_call: TRBD2; v_call: TRBV19; cdr3_aa: CASSERLAGVYEQYF; cdr3_nt: TGTGCCAGTAGTGAGCGACTAGCGGGAGTATACGAGCAGTACTTC
j_call: TRBJ2-2; clone_size: -; d_call: TRBD2; v_call: TRBV9; cdr3_aa: CASSVGLAGRLEKLFF; cdr3_nt: TGTGCCAGCAGCGTAGGCCTAGCGGGAAGATTGGAGAAGCTGTTTTTT
j_call: TRBJ1-2; clone_size: -; d_call: -; v_call: TRBV18; cdr3_aa: CASSPQGGSYTF; cdr3_nt: TGTGCCAGCTCACCACAGGGAGGGAGCTACACCTTC
j_call: TRBJ2-1; clone_size: -; d_call: TRBD2; v_call: TRBV7-6; cdr3_aa: CASSPGLAASYNEQFF; cdr3_nt: TGTGCCAGCAGCCCCGGACTAGCGGCCTCTTACAATGAGCAGTTCTTC
j_call: TRBJ1-6; clone_size: -; d_call: -; v_call: TRBV7-9; cdr3_aa: CASSLGQSAPLHF; cdr3_nt: TGTGCCAGCAGCTTAGGACAGAGTGCACCCCTCCACTTT
j_call: TRBJ2-1; clone_size: -; d_call: TRBD2; v_call: TRBV5-1; cdr3_aa: CASSAAGLGEQFF; cdr3_nt: TGCGCCAGCAGCGCAGCGGGACTTGGAGAGCAGTTCTTC
j_call: TRBJ1-3; clone_size: -; d_call: TRBD1; v_call: TRBV28; cdr3_aa: CASSFGTGDSGNTIYF; cdr3_nt: TGTGCCAGCAGTTTTGGGACAGGGGACTCTGGAAACACCATATATTTT
j_call: TRBJ2-1; clone_size: -; d_call: TRBD2; v_call: TRBV7-9; cdr3_aa: CASSPTRLAGDEQFF; cdr3_nt: TGTGCCAGCAGCCCAACGCGACTAGCGGGGGATGAGCAGTTCTTC
j_call: TRBJ1-1; clone_size: -; d_call: -; v_call: TRBV20-1; cdr3_aa: CSASMNTEAFF; cdr3_nt: TGCAGTGCTAGTATGAACACTGAAGCTTTCTTT
j_call: TRBJ1-5; clone_size: -; d_call: TRBD1; v_call: TRBV15; cdr3_aa: CATSRATGQGLQPQHF; cdr3_nt: TGTGCCACCAGCAGAGCGACGGGACAGGGGCTGCAGCCCCAGCATTTT
j_call: TRBJ2-2; clone_size: -; d_call: -; v_call: TRBV2; cdr3_aa: CASSESPYAGSGELFF; cdr3_nt: TGTGCCAGCAGTGAAAGCCCCTATGCGGGGTCCGGGGAGCTGTTTTTT